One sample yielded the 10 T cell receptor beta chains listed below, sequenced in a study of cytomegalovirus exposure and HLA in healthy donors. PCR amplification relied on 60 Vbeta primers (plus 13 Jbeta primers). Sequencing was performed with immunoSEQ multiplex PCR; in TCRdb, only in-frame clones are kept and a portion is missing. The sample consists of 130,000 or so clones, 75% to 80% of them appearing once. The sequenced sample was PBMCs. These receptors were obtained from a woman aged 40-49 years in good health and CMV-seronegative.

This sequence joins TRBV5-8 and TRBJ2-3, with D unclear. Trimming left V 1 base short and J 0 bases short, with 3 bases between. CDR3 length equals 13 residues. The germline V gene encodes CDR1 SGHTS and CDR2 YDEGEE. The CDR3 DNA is TGTGCCAGCAGCTTGCCTAGCACAGATACGCAGTATTTT. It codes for CASSLPSTDTQYF.

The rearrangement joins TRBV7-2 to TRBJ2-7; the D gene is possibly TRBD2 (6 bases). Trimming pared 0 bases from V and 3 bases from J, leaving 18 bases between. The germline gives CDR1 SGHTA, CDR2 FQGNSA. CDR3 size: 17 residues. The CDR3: CASSLAPSTSFVYEQYF. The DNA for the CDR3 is TGTGCCAGCAGCTTAGCTCCATCGACTAGTTTTGTCTACGAGCAGTACTTC.

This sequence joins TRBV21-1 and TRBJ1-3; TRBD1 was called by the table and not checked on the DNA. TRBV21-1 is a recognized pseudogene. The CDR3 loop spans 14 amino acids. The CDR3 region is CARGAGSSGNTIYF. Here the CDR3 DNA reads TGTGCCAGGGGGGCAGGGTCGTCTGGAAACACCATATATTTT.

The DNA of the CDR3 is TGTGCCAGCAGTCTCCAGGGAGGCACCGGGGAGCTGTTTTTT. It specifies CASSLQGGTGELFF. The chain combines TRBV27 with TRBJ2-2, with D possibly being TRBD2 (6 bases). CDR3 length: 14 residues. V lost 5 bases, J lost 4 bases, and 11 bases lay in between. CDR1 is MNHEY and CDR2 is SMNVEV in the germline V gene (reference sequence).

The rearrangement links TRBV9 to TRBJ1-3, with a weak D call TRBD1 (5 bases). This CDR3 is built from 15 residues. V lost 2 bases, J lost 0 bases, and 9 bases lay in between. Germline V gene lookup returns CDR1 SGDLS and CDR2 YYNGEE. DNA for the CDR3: TGTGCCAGCAGCGTGGGGGGGTACTCTGGAAACACCATATATTTT. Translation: CASSVGGYSGNTIYF.

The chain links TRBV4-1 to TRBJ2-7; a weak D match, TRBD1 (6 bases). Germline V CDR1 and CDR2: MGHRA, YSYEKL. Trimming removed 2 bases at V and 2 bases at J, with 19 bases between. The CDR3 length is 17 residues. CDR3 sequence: CASSQFHGQMITYEQYF. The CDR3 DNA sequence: TGCGCCAGCAGCCAATTTCATGGACAGATGATCACCTACGAGCAGTACTTC.

CDR3 nucleotides: TGCGCCAGCAGGCCCCGACTAGCGGGGACAGATACGCAGTATTTT. Translated, it gives CASRPRLAGTDTQYF. The chain combines TRBV10-2 with TRBJ2-3; 11 nucleotides line up with TRBD2. Germline values: CDR1 WSHSY, CDR2 SAAADI. This CDR3 region has 15 residues. J gave up 3 bases and V 6 bases, and 5 bases lay outside the gene matches.

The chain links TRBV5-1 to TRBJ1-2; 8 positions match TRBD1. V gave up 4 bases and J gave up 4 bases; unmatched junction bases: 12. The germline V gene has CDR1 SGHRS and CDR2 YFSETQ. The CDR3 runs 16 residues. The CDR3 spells CASSPASGQGFYGYTF. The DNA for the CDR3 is TGCGCCAGCAGCCCTGCCTCCGGACAGGGCTTCTATGGCTACACCTTC. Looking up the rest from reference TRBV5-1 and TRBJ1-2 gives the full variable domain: KAGVTQTPRYLIKTRGQQVTLSCSPISGHRSVSWYQQTPGQGLQFLFEYFSETQRNKGNFPGRFSGRQFSNSRSEMNVSTLELGDSALYLCASSPASGQGFYGYTFGSGTRLTVV.

The chain's CDR3 is CASSLAFHGTIPSYEQYF. The CDR3 bases are TGTGCCAGCAGCTTAGCCTTCCATGGGACTATACCGTCCTACGAGCAGTACTTC. This chain joins TRBV7-6 and TRBJ2-7; TRBD2 aligns across 7 bases. This CDR3 has 18 residues. V was clipped by 0 bases and J by 1 base; unmatched bases: 12. In germline, CDR1 is SGHVS, CDR2 FNYEAQ.

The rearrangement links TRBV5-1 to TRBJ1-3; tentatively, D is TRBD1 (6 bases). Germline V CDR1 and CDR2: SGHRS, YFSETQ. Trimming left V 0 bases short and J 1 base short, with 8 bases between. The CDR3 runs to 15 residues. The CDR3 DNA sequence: TGCGCCAGCAGCTTGGAGACAGGTTCTGGAAACACCATATATTTT. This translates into CASSLETGSGNTIYF.